The T cell receptor (beta chain) described here comes from a study of Ad26.COV2.S vaccination and SARS-CoV-2 variants. Data came from immunoSEQ multiplex PCR; TCRdb stores just in-frame clones and leaves some out. This sample has 300,000 to 400,000 clones, with approximately 86% found just once. Concerning this clone: Its antigen remains unknown.

Regarding the study as a whole: The study found similar non-spike TCR breadth in vaccine and placebo recipients.

Documented treatment: some 20 received Ad26.COV2.S at low or high dose, single or two shots; about 5 received placebo; per-sample allocation not given. Following the first vaccine or placebo injection, samples were taken on day 63. An adult donor aged 18-55 years was enrolled in Boston. An Ad26 vector carrying the Wuhan-strain SARS-CoV-2 spike served as the vaccine. The receptor's source is a person aged 18-60 years who received the Ad26.COV2.S COVID-19 vaccine or a placebo. The specimen comprised peripheral blood, sampled in a trial of Ad26.COV2.S vaccine versus placebo.

For the CDR3, the DNA is TGTGCCAGCTTAACCGGGCAGTCGAACACTGAAGCTTTCTTT. This translates into CASLTGQSNTEAFF. The V gene is TRBV18, the J gene TRBJ1-1; the D is unclear. CDR1 and CDR2 from the germline V gene are KGHSH and LQKENI. V lost 7 bases and J 1 base, leaving 13 bases between the germline ends. The CDR3 is 14 amino acids. The whole variable domain, remainder taken from reference TRBV18 and TRBJ1-1, is NAGVMQNPRHLVRRRGQEARLRCSPMKGHSHVYWYRQLPEEGLKFMVYLQKENIIDESGMPKERFSAEFPKEGPSILRIQQVVRGDSAAYFCASLTGQSNTEAFFGQGTRLTVV.